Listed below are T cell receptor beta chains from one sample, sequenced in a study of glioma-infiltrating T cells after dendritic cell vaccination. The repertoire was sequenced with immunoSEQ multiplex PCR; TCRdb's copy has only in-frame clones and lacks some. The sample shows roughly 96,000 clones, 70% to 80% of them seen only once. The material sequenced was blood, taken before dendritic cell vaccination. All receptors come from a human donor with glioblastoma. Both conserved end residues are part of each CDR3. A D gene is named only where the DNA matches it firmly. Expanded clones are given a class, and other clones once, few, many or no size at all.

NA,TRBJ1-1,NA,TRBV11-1,CASSLVPGVTEAFF,TGTGCCAGCAGCTTAGTACCAGGGGTGACTGAAGCTTTCTTT
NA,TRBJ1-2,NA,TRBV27,CASSSWGGGYTF,TGTGCCAGCAGCTCCTGGGGGGGCGGCTACACCTTC
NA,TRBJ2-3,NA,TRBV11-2,CASSFIQATDTQYF,TGTGCCAGCAGCTTCATCCAGGCCACAGATACGCAGTATTTT
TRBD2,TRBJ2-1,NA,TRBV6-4,CASSATLGGGGNNEQFF,TGTGCCAGCAGTGCTACCCTTGGGGGGGGAGGGAACAATGAGCAGTTCTTC
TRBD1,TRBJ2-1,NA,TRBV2,CASSDWTGFGNEQFF,TGTGCCAGCAGTGATTGGACAGGGTTTGGCAATGAGCAGTTCTTC
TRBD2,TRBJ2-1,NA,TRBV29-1,CSVEEWLAGYNEQFF,TGCAGCGTTGAGGAGTGGCTAGCGGGCTACAATGAGCAGTTCTTC
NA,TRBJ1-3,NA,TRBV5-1,CASSLAGVSSGNTIYF,TGCGCCAGCAGCTTGGCCGGGGTGAGCTCTGGAAACACCATATATTTT
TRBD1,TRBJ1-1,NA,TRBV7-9,CASSSGTGNTEAFF,TGTGCCAGCAGCTCCGGGACAGGGAACACTGAAGCTTTCTTT
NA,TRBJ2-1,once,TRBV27,CASSLYRREQFF,TGTGCCAGCAGTTTATATAGGCGGGAGCAGTTCTTC
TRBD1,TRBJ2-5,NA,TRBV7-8,CASSLGQGLRYQETQYF,TGTGCCAGCAGCTTAGGACAGGGGTTAAGGTACCAAGAGACCCAGTACTTC
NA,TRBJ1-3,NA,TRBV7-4,CASSSWGLRRGYAGNTIYF,TGTGCCAGCAGTTCCTGGGGTTTGCGTAGGGGATATGCGGGAAACACCATATATTTT
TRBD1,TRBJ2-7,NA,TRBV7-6,CASSAGTGVDSYEQYF,TGTGCCAGCAGCGCAGGGACAGGGGTCGACTCCTACGAGCAGTACTTC
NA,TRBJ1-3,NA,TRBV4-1,CASSQVSGGPGNTIYF,TGCGCCAGCAGCCAAGTTAGCGGGGGGCCTGGAAACACCATATATTTT
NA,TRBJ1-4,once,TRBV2,CASSGLTSAREKLFF,TGTGCCAGCAGTGGATTGACTTCGGCTCGCGAAAAACTGTTTTTT
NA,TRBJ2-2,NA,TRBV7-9,CASSFSRDTGELFF,TGTGCCAGCAGCTTCTCCAGGGACACCGGGGAGCTGTTTTTT